This T cell receptor beta chain appears in the sequencing data of a study of vaccination and CD4 T cells after COVID-19 (dated 2022 in TCRdb). As for the study more broadly: SARS-CoV-2 positivity had been established in the convalescent patients by nasal swab PCR, and mild disease was recorded in some 10 of these patients and severe disease in one. The convalescent cohort comprised six males and four females, including two Hispanic individuals, seven Caucasians, two Asians and one multiracial person. Post-COVID blood samples from convalescent patients were collected a median of about 110 days after diagnosis, with a range of 35 to 161 days. In some eleven COVID-19 convalescent patients and a handful of infection-naive healthy vaccine recipients, researchers compared the spike-specific CD4+ TCR repertoire from before mRNA vaccination with the repertoire from after. Participants received two doses of either the Pfizer-BioNTech BNT162b2 vaccine (n=8) or the Moderna mRNA-1273 vaccine (n=2). Post-vaccine blood samples were obtained a median of approximately 70 days after the second vaccine dose, with a range of about 12 to 241 days. Control cultures used a CEFX viral epitope pool as positive control, an HIV-1 Nef peptide pool as negative control, or no peptide. Overlapping spike peptide pools from SARS-CoV-2 and from the common cold coronaviruses HCoV-NL63, HCoV-OC43 and HCoV-229E were used as culture stimuli. Overall results and qualifications from the work: The median number of SARS-CoV-2-reactive clonotypes rose from 20 to 25 after infection to 35 to 45 after vaccination, but the change was not significant. Only a relatively small number of convalescent patients were included in the study, and early timepoints following natural infection were not analyzed. Among convalescent patients, a median around 83% of the SARS-CoV-2-reactive clones seen after vaccination appeared only after vaccination, which suggests priming specific to the vaccine. Nearly all vaccine-specific clones in convalescent patients (304 of 307) were mono-reactive for SARS-CoV-2 spike rather than cross-reactive with common cold coronaviruses.

Library preparation was by PCR. At the Johns Hopkins FTIC core, DNA from the cultured CD4+ T cells underwent TCR sequencing with the Oncomine TCR Beta short-read assay. Genomic DNA was extracted from the cultured CD4+ T cells with the QIAamp micro DNA kit. The Oncomine TCR Beta libraries from cultured CD4+ T cells were pooled using unique dual indexes and then sequenced on an Illumina iSeq 100. The authors' analysis ran thus. Non-productive sequences were removed, and CDR3s that did not start with C, did not end with F or W, or were shorter than 7 amino acids were discarded. The MANAFEST web application identified antigen-specific clonotypes by comparing peptide-stimulated wells against reference wells and other culture wells. To be called positive, a clone needed an FDR below 0.05, an odds ratio above 5, and a productive frequency above 0.1% in at least two of three replicate wells. Clonotypes that were significantly expanded in both SARS-CoV-2 spike wells and at least one common cold coronavirus spike condition were defined as cross-reactive. CDR3 homology was assessed with Levenshtein distances (stringdist) and unrooted phylogenetic trees (ape) in R version 3.6.1. The public reads were reprocessed in TCRdb via fastp at Q25 and MiXCR, keeping in-frame beta chains. Each CDR3 protein appears once, grouped with its most common genes and DNA. None of the V and J calls come from the authors' own analysis; TCRdb made them. The table for this sample lists 7,500 to 8,000 distinct CDR3 sequences; 60% of them were counted only once. Around 30% of the sample lies in the top ten.

Trimming removed 4 bases from V and 1 base from J; the gene matches leave 12 bases unexplained. The CDR3 goes from the cysteine to the phenylalanine over 19 residues. Of all the DNA, just the CDR3 is kept, 57 bases in frame from base 1. Per the germline V gene, MNHEY is the CDR1 and SVGEGT is the CDR2. Concerning this clonotype itself: Its antigen is still unknown. Per-base quality was not reported, and no clone a single base away is much larger than it.

Interpreted using the paper, the treatment or condition label stands for: roughly nine-day PBMC culture with coronavirus spike peptide pools or control peptides (ViraFEST assay). The ViraFEST assay, used in the study, expanded antigen-specific T cells with peptide pools and then identified the expanded clonotypes through TCR sequencing. Positive SARS-CoV-2 PCR tests in the convalescent patients dated from March to December 2020, before Alpha, Beta and Delta variants emerged in the United States. Each well held two million PBMCs cultured with 9 to 10 ug/ml peptide pools in IMDM containing approximately 4.8% human AB serum and around 10 IU/ml IL-2. Half of the culture medium was replaced with fresh IL-2-containing medium on days 3 and 7. CD4+ T cells were isolated after roughly 10 days of culture through negative selection using the EasySep CD4+ T cell isolation kit. PBMCs were separated from whole blood using Ficoll-Paque Plus gradient centrifugation and then either used fresh or cryopreserved at -140C. Culture conditions were generally each tested in triplicate wells.

Sequenced: CD4+ T cells from blood, cultured in vitro. The chain joins TRBV6-2 or TRBV6-3 to TRBJ2-1, with 11 central nucleotides matching TRBD2. This TCR came from a human donor who had recovered from COVID-19. The bases are TGTGCCAGCAGTTCGCTTCGGTTAACTAGCGGGAGATCCTACAATGAGCAGTTCTTC. Its amino acids are CASSSLRLTSGRSYNEQFF.